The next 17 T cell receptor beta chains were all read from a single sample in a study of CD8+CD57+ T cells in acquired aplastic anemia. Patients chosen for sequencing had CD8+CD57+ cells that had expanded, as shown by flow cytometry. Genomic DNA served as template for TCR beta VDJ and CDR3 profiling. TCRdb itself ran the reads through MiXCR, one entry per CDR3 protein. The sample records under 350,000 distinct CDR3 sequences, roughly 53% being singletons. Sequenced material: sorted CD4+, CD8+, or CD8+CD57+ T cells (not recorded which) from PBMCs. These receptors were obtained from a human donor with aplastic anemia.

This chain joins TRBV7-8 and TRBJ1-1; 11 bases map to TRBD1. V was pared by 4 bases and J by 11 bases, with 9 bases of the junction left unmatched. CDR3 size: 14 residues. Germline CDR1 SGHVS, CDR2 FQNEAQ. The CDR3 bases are TGTGCCAGCAGCTCCACCGGACAGGGGGCGCGGGCTTTCTTT. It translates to CASSSTGQGARAFF. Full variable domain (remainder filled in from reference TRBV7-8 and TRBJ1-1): GAGVSQSPRYKVAKRGQDVALRCDPISGHVSLFWYQQALGQGPEFLTYFQNEAQLDKSGLPSDRFFAERPEGSVSTLKIQRTQQEDSAVYLCASSSTGQGARAFFGQGTRLTVV.

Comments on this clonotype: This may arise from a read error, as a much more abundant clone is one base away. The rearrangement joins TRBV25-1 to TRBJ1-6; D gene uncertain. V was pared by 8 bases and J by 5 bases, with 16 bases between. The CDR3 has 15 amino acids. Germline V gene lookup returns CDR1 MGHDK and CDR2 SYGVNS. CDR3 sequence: CASSPVVVDNSPLHF. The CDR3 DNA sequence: TGTGCCAGCTCACCAGTGGTTGTTGATAATTCACCCCTCCACTTT.

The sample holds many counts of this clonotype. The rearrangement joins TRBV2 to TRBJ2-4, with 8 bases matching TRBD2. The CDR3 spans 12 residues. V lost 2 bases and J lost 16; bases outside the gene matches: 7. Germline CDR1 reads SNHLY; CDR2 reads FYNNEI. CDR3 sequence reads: CASSERGGILYF. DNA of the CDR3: TGTGCCAGCAGTGAACGGGGGGGAATCCTCTACTTC.

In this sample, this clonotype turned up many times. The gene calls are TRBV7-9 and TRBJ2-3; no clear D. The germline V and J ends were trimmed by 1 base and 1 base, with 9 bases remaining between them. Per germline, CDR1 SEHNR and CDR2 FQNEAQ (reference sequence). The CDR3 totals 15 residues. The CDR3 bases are TGTGCCAGCAGCTTAGAAGGGTATGGCACAGATACGCAGTATTTT. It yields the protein CASSLEGYGTDTQYF.

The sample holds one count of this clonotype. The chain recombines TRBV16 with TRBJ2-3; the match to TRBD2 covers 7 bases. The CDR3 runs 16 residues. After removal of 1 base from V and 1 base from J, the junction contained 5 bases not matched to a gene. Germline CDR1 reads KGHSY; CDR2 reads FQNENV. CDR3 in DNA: TGTGCCAGCAGCCAATATCTAGCGGAGGGCACAGATACGCAGTATTTT. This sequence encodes CASSQYLAEGTDTQYF. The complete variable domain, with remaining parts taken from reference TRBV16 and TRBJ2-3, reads GEEVAQTPKHLVRGEGQKAKLYCAPIKGHSYVFWYQQVLKNEFKFLISFQNENVFDETGMPKERFSAKCLPNSPCSLEIQATKLEDSAVYFCASSQYLAEGTDTQYFGPGTRLTVL.

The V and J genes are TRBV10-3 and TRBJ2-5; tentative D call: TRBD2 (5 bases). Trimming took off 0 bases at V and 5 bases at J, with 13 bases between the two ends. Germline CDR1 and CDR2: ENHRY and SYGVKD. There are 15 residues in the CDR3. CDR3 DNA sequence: TGTGCCATCAGTGAGTCCGAGGGTTGGAGGGAGACCCAGTACTTC. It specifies CAISESEGWRETQYF.

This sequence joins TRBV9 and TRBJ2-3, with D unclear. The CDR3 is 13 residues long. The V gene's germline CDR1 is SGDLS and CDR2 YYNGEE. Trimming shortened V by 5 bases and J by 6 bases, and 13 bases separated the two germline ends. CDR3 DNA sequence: TGTGCCAGCAGTGGTCGTGGGGTGGATACGCAGTATTTT. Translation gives CASSGRGVDTQYF.

Here the CDR3 reads CASGYSSSYNEQFF. The CDR3 coding sequence is TGTGCCAGCGGGTACTCGAGCTCCTACAATGAGCAGTTCTTC. The chain couples TRBV7-2 to TRBJ2-1; no clear D gene. The germline V gene has CDR1 SGHTA and CDR2 FQGNSA. Trimming pared 8 bases from V and 0 bases from J, leaving 11 bases between. The CDR3 length is 14 residues.

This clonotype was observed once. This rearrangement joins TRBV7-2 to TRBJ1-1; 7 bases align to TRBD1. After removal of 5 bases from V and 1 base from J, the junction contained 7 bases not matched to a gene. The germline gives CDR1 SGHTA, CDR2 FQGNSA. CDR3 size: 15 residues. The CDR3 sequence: CASSRPTGQNTEAFF. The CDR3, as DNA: TGTGCCAGCAGCCGACCGACAGGGCAGAACACTGAAGCTTTCTTT. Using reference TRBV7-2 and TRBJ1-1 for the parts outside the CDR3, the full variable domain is GAGVSQSPSNKVTEKGKDVELRCDPISGHTALYWYRQSLGQGLEFLIYFQGNSAPDKSGLPSDRFSAERTGGSVSTLTIQRTQQEDSAVYLCASSRPTGQNTEAFFGQGTRLTVV.

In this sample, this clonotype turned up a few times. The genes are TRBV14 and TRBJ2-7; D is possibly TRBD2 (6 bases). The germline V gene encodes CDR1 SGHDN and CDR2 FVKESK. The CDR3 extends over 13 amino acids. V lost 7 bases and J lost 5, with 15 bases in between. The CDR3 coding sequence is TGTGCCAGCATGCGGGGCGGAGGGGACGAGCAGTACTTC. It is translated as CASMRGGGDEQYF.

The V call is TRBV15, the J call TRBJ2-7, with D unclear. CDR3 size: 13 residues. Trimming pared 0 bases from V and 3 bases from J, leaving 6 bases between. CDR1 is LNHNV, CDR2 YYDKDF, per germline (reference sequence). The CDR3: CATSREDRYEQYF. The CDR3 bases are TGTGCCACCAGCAGAGAGGACCGCTACGAGCAGTACTTC.

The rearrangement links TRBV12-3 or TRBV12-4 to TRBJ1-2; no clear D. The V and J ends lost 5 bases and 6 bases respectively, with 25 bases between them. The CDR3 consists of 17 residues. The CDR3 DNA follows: TGTGCCAGCAGTGCACCCTCCCCGACAAGGGAGCAGGATGGCTACACCTTC. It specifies CASSAPSPTREQDGYTF.

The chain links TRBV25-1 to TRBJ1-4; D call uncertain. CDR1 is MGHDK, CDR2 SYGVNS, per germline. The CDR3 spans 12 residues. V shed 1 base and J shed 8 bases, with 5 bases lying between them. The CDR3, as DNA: TGTGCCAGCAGTGAATCGAGGGAAAAACTGTTTTTT. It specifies CASSESREKLFF.

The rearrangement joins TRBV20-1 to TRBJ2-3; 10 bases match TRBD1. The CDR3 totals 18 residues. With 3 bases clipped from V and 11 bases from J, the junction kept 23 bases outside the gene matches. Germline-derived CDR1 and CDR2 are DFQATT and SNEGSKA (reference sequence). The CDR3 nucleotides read TGCAGTGCTAGCGGAGGGGGACAGGGGTCCCTAAGCTCCTACGGGCAGTATTTT. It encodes CSASGGGQGSLSSYGQYF.

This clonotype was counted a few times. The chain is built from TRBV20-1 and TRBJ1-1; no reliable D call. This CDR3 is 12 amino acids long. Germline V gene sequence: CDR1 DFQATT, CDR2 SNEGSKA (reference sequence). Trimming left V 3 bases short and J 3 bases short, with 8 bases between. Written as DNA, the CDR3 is TGCAGTGCTAGGGAGGGTTACACTGAAGCTTTCTTT. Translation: CSAREGYTEAFF.

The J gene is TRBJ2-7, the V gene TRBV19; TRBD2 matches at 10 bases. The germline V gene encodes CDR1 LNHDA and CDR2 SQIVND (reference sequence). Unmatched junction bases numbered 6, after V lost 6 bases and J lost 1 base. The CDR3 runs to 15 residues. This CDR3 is CASSPSSGGSYEQYF. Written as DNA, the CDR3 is TGTGCCAGTAGCCCCTCTAGCGGGGGTTCCTACGAGCAGTACTTC.

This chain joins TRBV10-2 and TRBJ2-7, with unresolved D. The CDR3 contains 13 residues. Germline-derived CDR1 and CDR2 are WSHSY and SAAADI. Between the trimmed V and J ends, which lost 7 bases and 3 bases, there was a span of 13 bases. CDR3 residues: CASMGLQFYEQYF. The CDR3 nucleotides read TGCGCCAGCATGGGGTTACAGTTCTACGAGCAGTACTTC.